These 16 T cell receptor beta chains came from one sample sequenced in a study of blood T cell repertoires in COVID-19. Some clones are missing from TCRdb's copy, which holds only in-frame ones; the method was immunoSEQ multiplex PCR. The sample shows over 250,000 clones, 86% of them seen only once. Material for sequencing was peripheral blood. These receptors were taken from a man aged 40-49 years who had recovered from COVID-19.

This clone has only a few counts. The rearrangement uses TRBV27 and TRBJ1-1; D not resolved. CDR1 is MNHEY, CDR2 SMNVEV, per germline (reference sequence). This CDR3 is built from 11 residues. V lost 2 bases, J lost 10 bases, and 8 bases lay in between. CDR3 DNA: TGTGCCAGCAGTTTAGCGGCCGGAGCTTTCTTT. This codes for CASSLAAGAFF.

The chain recombines TRBV11-2 with TRBJ2-3, with TRBD1 matching over 7 bases. J was trimmed by 0 bases and V by 5 bases; bases with no gene match: 5. CDR1 and CDR2 from the germline V gene are SGHAT and FQNNGV. The CDR3 totals 15 residues. CDR3 residues: CASSAQGVSTDTQYF. CDR3 coding DNA: TGTGCCAGCAGCGCGCAGGGGGTTAGCACAGATACGCAGTATTTT.

V gene TRBV7-8 combines with J gene TRBJ1-5; D ambiguous. CDR3 length: 18 amino acids. V dropped 2 bases and J dropped 2 bases, with 19 bases sitting between them. Germline CDR1 reads SGHVS; CDR2 reads FQNEAQ. The CDR3 sequence is CASSLYPRSQAGNQPQHF. The CDR3 bases are TGTGCCAGCAGCTTATACCCCCGGAGCCAAGCGGGCAATCAGCCCCAGCATTTT.

The chain has TRBV28 and TRBJ2-1, with 8 bases matching TRBD2. V dropped 3 bases and J dropped 4; count of bases not matched to a gene: 2. Germline V gene sequence: CDR1 MDHEN, CDR2 SYDVKM. CDR3 length: 14 amino acids. The CDR3 DNA reads as TGTGCCAGCAGTTTGGTAGCGGGGTACAATGAGCAGTTCTTC. This gives the protein CASSLVAGYNEQFF.

The gene calls are TRBV6-5 and TRBJ1-1; weak D call: TRBD1 (6 bases). The CDR3 covers 13 residues. V lost 6 bases to trimming and J lost 4 bases, with 12 bases between them. Germline CDR1 and CDR2: MNHEY and SVGAGI. This CDR3 reads CASRQGFPTEAFF. The DNA for the CDR3 is TGTGCCAGCAGGCAGGGGTTTCCCACTGAAGCTTTCTTT.

The chain couples TRBV5-4 to TRBJ2-3; a possible D gene is TRBD2 (5 bases). The V gene lost 1 base and the J gene lost 4 bases, with 7 bases spanning the gap. Germline assignment: CDR1 SGHNT and CDR2 YYREEE (reference sequence). The CDR3 spans 13 residues. The CDR3 DNA reads TGTGCCAGCAGCTTGACTAGGGCAGATACGCAGTATTTT. The encoded protein is CASSLTRADTQYF.

The chain recombines TRBV7-9 with TRBJ1-4, with D tentatively TRBD1 (5 bases). Trimming stripped 5 bases from V and 4 bases from J, with 8 bases between. Germline values: CDR1 SEHNR, CDR2 FQNEAQ (reference sequence). The length of the CDR3 is 13 residues. CDR3 nucleotides: TGTGCCAGCAGCCCGGGGGGTAATGAAAAACTGTTTTTT. The encoded protein is CASSPGGNEKLFF.

The chain has TRBV9 and TRBJ2-4; TRBD2 agrees at 11 bases. The V and J ends lost 3 bases and 1 base, in that order; junction bases with no gene match: 12. The CDR3 totals 19 residues. CDR1 SGDLS and CDR2 YYNGEE come from the germline V gene. The CDR3 protein is CASSDNSGGAGRAKNIQYF. In DNA form, the CDR3 reads TGTGCCAGCAGCGACAATAGCGGGGGGGCCGGTCGGGCCAAAAACATTCAGTACTTC.

J is TRBJ2-2 and V is TRBV6-2 or TRBV6-3; no clear D gene. V lost 2 bases to trimming and J lost 4 bases, with 5 bases between them. Germline V lookup: CDR1 MNHEY, CDR2 SVGEGT. This CDR3 is 13 amino acids long. The CDR3 spells CASSYRVTGELFF. The CDR3 bases are TGTGCCAGCAGTTACCGGGTCACCGGGGAGCTGTTTTTT.

The CDR3 region is CAARRTAMNTEAFF. The CDR3 DNA reads TGTGCCGCACGCCGGACAGCTATGAACACTGAAGCTTTCTTT. The chain combines TRBV27 with TRBJ1-1, with D perhaps matching TRBD1 (6 bases). Trimming stripped 11 bases from V and 0 bases from J, with 16 bases between. The germline CDR1 and CDR2 sequences are MNHEY and SMNVEV (reference sequence). The CDR3 runs to 14 residues.

CDR3 amino acids: CSVGASGGYNEQFF. The CDR3 DNA reads TGCAGCGTTGGAGCATCGGGGGGGTACAATGAGCAGTTCTTC. The V gene is TRBV29-1, the J gene TRBJ2-1, with 8 bases identical to TRBD2. The CDR3 sequence is 14 residues long. CDR1 is SQVTM and CDR2 is ANQGSEA in the germline V gene. Trimming removed 4 bases from V and 4 bases from J; junction bases left unmatched: 6.

CDR3 nucleotide sequence: TGTGCCAGCAGCCTTGGGAGTGGGTCCCAGCATTTT. This codes for CASSLGSGSQHF. The V call is TRBV5-6, the J call TRBJ1-5; D gene ambiguous. Trimming stripped 4 bases from V and 11 bases from J, with 13 bases between. This CDR3 has 12 amino acids. Germline V gene lookup returns CDR1 SGHDT and CDR2 YYEEEE.

J is TRBJ2-3 and V is TRBV5-5; 12 bases fit TRBD2. The CDR3 loop spans 16 amino acids. Germline CDR1 SGHKS, CDR2 YYEKEE (reference sequence). J gave up 4 bases and V 5 bases, and 8 bases lay outside the gene matches. The CDR3 DNA sequence: TGTGCCAGCAGTTTATTCCGACTAGCGGGAGCAGATACGCAGTATTTT. As protein: CASSLFRLAGADTQYF.

The chain recombines TRBV19 with TRBJ2-7; 9 bases line up with TRBD1. V lost 4 bases to trimming and J lost 6 bases; unmatched junction nucleotides: 13. The CDR3 consists of 16 residues. Germline V gene lookup returns CDR1 LNHDA and CDR2 SQIVND (reference sequence). This chain's CDR3 is CASSTTAGTGRSEQYF. In nucleotides, the CDR3 is TGTGCCAGTAGTACCACCGCCGGGACAGGGCGCTCCGAGCAGTACTTC.

This chain connects TRBV27 to TRBJ2-2; tentatively, D is TRBD1 (5 bases). CDR1 is MNHEY, CDR2 SMNVEV, per germline (reference sequence). The V end lost 3 bases, the J end lost 6 bases, and 17 bases lay between the germline ends. This CDR3 has 16 amino acids. The CDR3 here is CASSFIQTDGAGELFF. The CDR3 nucleotides are TGTGCCAGCAGTTTTATCCAGACAGATGGGGCCGGGGAGCTGTTTTTT.

V usage is TRBV19 and J usage is TRBJ1-1, with a tentative D call TRBD1 (6 bases). The CDR3 is 18 residues long. Germline V gene data show CDR1 as LNHDA and CDR2 as SQIVND (reference sequence). The germline V and J ends were trimmed by 7 bases and 2 bases, with 26 bases remaining between them. The DNA of the CDR3 is TGTGCCAGTAAATATAATAGGGGGACGGGTCGGGATAACACTGAAGCTTTCTTT. Translation gives CASKYNRGTGRDNTEAFF.